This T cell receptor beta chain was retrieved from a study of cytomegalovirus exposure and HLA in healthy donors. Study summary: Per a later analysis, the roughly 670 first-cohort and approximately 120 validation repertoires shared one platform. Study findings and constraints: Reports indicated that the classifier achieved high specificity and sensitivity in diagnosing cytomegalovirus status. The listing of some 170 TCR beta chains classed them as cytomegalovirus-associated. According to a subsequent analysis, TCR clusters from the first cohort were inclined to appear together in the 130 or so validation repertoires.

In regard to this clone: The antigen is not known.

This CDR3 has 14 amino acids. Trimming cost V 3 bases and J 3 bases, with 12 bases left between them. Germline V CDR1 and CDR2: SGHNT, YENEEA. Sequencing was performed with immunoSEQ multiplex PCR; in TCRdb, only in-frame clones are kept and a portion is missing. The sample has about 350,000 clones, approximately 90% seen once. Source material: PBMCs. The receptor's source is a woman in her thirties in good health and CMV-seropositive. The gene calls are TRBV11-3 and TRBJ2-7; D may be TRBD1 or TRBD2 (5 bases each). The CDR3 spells CASSLGADNYEQYF. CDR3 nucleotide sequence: TGTGCCAGCAGCTTGGGAGCGGACAACTACGAGCAGTACTTC. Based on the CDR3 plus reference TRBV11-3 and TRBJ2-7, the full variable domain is EAGVVQSPRYKIIEKKQPVAFWCNPISGHNTLYWYLQNLGQGPELLIRYENEEAVDDSQLPKDRFSAERLKGVDSTLKIQPAELGDSAVYLCASSLGADNYEQYFGPGTRLTVT.